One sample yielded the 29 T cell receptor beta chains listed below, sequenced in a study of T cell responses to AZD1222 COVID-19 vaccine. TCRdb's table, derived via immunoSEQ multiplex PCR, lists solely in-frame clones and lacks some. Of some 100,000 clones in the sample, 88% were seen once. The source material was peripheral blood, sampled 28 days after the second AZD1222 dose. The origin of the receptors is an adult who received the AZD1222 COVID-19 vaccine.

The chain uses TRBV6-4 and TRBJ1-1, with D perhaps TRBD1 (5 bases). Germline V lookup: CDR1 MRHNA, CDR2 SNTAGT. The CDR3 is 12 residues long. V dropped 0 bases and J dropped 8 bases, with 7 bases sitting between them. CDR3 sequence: CASSDSWGEAFF. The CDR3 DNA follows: TGTGCCAGCAGTGACTCATGGGGGGAAGCTTTCTTT.

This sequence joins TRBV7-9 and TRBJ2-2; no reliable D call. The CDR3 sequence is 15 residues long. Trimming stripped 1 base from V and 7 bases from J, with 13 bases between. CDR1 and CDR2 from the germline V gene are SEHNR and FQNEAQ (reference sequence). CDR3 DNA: TGTGCCAGCAGCTTAGACACCAATGGGGTCGGGGAGCTGTTTTTT. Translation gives CASSLDTNGVGELFF. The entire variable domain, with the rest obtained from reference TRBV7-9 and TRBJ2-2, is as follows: DTGVSQNPRHKITKRGQNVTFRCDPISEHNRLYWYRQTLGQGPEFLTYFQNEAQLEKSRLLSDRFSAERPKGSFSTLEIQRTEQGDSAMYLCASSLDTNGVGELFFGEGSRLTVL.

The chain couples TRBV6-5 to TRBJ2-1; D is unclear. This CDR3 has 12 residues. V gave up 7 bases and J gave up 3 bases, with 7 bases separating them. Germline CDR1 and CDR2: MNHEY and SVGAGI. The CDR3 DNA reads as TGTGCCAGCACCTCGGACTACAATGAGCAGTTCTTC. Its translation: CASTSDYNEQFF.

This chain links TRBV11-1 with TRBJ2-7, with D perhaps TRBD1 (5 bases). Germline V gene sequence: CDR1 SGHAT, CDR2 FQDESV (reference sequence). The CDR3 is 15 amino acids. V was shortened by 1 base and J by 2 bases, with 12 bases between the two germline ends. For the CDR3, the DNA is TGTGCCAGCAGCTTAGTTGGCCAAGGGGCCTACGAGCAGTACTTC. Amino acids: CASSLVGQGAYEQYF. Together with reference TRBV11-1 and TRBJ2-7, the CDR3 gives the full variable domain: EAEVAQSPRYKITEKSQAVAFWCDPISGHATLYWYRQILGQGPELLVQFQDESVVDDSQLPKDRFSAERLKGVDSTLKIQPAELGDSAMYLCASSLVGQGAYEQYFGPGTRLTVT.

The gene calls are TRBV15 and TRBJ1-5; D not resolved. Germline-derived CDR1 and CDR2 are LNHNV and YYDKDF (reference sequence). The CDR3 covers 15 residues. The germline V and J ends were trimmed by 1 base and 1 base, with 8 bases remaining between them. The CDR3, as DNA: TGTGCCACCAGCAGAGTTGGATCCAGCAATCAGCCCCAGCATTTT. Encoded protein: CATSRVGSSNQPQHF.

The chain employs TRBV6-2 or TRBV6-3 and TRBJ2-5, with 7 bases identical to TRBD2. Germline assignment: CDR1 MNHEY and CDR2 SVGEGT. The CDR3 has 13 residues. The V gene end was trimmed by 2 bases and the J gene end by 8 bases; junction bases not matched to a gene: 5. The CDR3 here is CASSYPSGKTQYF. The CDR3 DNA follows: TGTGCCAGCAGTTACCCTAGCGGTAAAACCCAGTACTTC.

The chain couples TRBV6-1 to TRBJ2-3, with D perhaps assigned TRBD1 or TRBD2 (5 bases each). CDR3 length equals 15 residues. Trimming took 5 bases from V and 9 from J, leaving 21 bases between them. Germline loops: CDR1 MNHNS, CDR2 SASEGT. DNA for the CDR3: TGTGCCAGCAGTCCCGATAGGGACCGGCATGTCACGCAGTATTTT. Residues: CASSPDRDRHVTQYF.

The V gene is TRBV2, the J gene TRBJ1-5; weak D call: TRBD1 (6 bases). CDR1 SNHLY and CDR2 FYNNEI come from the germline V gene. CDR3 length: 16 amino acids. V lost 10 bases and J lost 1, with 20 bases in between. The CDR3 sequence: CATTGRGGISNQPQHF. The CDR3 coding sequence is TGTGCCACGACCGGCAGGGGAGGTATAAGCAATCAGCCCCAGCATTTT. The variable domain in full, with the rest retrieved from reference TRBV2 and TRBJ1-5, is EPEVTQTPSHQVTQMGQEVILRCVPISNHLYFYWYRQILGQKVEFLVSFYNNEISEKSEIFDDQFSVERPDGSNFTLKIRSTKLEDSAMYFCATTGRGGISNQPQHFGDGTRLSIL.

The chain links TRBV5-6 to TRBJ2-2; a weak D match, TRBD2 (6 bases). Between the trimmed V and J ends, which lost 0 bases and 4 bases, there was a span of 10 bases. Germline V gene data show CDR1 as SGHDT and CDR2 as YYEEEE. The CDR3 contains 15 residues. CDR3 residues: CASSLAGSGTGELFF. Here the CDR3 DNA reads TGTGCCAGCAGCTTGGCCGGTAGCGGCACCGGGGAGCTGTTTTTT.

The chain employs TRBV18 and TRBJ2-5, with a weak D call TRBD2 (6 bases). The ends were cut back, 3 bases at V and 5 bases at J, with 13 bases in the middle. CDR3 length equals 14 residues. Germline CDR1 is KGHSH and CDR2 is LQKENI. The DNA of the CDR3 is TGTGCCAGCTCACCCCGGGGGTCTGCGGAGACCCAGTACTTC. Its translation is CASSPRGSAETQYF.

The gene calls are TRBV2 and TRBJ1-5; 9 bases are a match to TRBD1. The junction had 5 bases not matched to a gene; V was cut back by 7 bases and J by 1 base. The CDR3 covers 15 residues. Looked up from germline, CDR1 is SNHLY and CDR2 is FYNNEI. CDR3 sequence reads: CASTTQGASNQPQHF. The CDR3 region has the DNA TGTGCCAGCACCACACAGGGGGCGAGCAATCAGCCCCAGCATTTT.

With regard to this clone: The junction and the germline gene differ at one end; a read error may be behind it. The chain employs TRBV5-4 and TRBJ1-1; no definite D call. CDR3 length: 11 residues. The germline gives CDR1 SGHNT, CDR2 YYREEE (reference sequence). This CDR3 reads CVSSRDTEAFF. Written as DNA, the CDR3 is TGTGTCAGCAGCCGGGACACTGAAGCTTTCTTT.

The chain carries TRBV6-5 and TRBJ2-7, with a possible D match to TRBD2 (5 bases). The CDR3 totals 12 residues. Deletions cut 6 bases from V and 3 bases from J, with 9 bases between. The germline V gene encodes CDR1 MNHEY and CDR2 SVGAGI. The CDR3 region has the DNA TGTGCCAGCAGGCAACTAGTCTACGAGCAGTACTTC. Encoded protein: CASRQLVYEQYF.

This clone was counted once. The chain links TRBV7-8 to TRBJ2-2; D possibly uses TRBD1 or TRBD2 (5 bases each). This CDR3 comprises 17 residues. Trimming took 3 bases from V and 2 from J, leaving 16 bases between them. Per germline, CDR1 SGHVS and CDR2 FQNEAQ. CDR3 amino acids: CASSFAPGRDNTGELFF. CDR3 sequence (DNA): TGTGCCAGCAGCTTTGCGCCGGGACGGGACAACACCGGGGAGCTGTTTTTT.

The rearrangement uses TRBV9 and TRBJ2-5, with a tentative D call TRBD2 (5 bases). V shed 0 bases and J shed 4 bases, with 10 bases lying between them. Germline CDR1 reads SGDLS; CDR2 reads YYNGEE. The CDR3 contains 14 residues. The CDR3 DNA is TGTGCCAGCAGCGTAGATCCTAGCTTAGAGACCCAGTACTTC. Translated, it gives CASSVDPSLETQYF.

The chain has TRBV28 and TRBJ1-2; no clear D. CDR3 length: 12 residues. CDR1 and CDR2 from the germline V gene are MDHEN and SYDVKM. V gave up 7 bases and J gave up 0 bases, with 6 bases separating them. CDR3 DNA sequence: TGTGCCAGCATGACCGCTAACTATGGCTACACCTTC. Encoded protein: CASMTANYGYTF.

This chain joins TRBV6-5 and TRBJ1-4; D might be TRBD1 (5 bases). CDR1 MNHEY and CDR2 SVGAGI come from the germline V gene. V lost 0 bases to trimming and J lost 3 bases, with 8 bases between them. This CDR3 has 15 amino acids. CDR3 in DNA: TGTGCCAGCAGTTACTCTGGGGGGGCTAATGAAAAACTGTTTTTT. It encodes CASSYSGGANEKLFF.

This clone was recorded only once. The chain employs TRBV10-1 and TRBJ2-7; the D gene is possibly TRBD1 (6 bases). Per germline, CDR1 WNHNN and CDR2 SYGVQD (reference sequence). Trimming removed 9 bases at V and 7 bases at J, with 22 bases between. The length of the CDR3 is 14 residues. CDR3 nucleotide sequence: TGCGCCAGAGTCCGGGACACTCCCTGGCGGGAGCAGTACTTC. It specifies CARVRDTPWREQYF.

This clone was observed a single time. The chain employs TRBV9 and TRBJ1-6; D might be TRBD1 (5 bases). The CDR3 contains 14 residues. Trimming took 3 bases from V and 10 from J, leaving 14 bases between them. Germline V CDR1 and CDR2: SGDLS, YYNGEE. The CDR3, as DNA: TGTGCCAGCAGCGCAAAGGGGTTTGGCTCACCCCTCCACTTT. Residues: CASSAKGFGSPLHF.

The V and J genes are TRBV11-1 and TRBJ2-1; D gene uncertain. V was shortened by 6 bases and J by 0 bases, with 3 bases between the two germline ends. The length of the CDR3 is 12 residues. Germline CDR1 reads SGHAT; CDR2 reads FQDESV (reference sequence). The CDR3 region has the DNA TGTGCCAGCAGTCCCTCCTACAATGAGCAGTTCTTC. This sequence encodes CASSPSYNEQFF.

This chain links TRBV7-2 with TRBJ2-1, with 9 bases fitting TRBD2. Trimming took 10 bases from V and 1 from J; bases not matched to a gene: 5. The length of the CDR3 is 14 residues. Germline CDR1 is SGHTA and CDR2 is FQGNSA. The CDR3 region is CAIQTSGSYNEQFF. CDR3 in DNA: TGTGCCATACAGACTAGCGGTTCCTACAATGAGCAGTTCTTC.

The CDR3, as DNA: TGTGCCAGAAGCTTGTATCGCTTCCCCAGGGCCAATGAGCAGTTCTTC. This translates into CARSLYRFPRANEQFF. The rearrangement joins TRBV5-3 to TRBJ2-1; a possible D gene is TRBD1 (5 bases). TRBV5-3 is an open reading frame, and its role is uncertain. The CDR3 consists of 16 residues. V was cut by 1 base and J by 6 bases, with 17 bases left in between.

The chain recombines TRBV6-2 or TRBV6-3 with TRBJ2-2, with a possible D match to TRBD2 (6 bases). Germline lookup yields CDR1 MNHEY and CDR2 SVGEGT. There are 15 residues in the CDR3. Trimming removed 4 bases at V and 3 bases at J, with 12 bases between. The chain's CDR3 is CASSSLAAYTGELFF. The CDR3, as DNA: TGTGCCAGCAGTTCATTAGCGGCATACACCGGGGAGCTGTTTTTT.

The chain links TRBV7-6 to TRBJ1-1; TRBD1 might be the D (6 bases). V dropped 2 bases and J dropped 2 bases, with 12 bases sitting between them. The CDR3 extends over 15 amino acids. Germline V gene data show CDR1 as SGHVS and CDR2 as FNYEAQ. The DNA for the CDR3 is TGTGCCAGCAGCTTAACGACGGGACATAACACTGAAGCTTTCTTT. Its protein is CASSLTTGHNTEAFF. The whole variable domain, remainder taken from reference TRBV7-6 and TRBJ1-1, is GAGVSQSPRYKVTKRGQDVALRCDPISGHVSLYWYRQALGQGPEFLTYFNYEAQQDKSGLPNDRFSAERPEGSISTLTIQRTEQRDSAMYRCASSLTTGHNTEAFFGQGTRLTVV.

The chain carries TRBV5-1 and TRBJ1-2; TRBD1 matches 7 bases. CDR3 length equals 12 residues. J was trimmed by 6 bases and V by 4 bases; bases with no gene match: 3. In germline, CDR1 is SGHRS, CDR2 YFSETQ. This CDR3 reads CASSMDRHGYTF. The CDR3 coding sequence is TGCGCCAGCAGCATGGACAGGCATGGCTACACCTTC. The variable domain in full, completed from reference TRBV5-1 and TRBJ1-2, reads KAGVTQTPRYLIKTRGQQVTLSCSPISGHRSVSWYQQTPGQGLQFLFEYFSETQRNKGNFPGRFSGRQFSNSRSEMNVSTLELGDSALYLCASSMDRHGYTFGSGTRLTVV.

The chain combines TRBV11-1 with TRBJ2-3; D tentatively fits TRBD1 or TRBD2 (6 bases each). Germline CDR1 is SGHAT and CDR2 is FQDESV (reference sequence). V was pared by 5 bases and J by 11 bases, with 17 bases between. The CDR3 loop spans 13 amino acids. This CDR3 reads CASSGGGGTLQYF. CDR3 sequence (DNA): TGTGCCAGCAGCGGTGGAGGGGGGACTTTGCAGTATTTT.

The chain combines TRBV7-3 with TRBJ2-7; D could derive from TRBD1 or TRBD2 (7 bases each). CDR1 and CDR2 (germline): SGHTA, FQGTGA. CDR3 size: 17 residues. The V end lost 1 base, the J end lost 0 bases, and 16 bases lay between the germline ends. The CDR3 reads CASSLSTGGQYSYEQYF. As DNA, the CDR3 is TGTGCCAGCAGCTTAAGTACGGGGGGACAGTACTCCTACGAGCAGTACTTC.

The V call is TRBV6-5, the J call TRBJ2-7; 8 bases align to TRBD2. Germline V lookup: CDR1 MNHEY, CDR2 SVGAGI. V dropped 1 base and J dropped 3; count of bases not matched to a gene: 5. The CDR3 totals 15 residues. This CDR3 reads CASSYWVGGGYEQYF. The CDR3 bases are TGTGCCAGCAGTTACTGGGTCGGGGGGGGCTACGAGCAGTACTTC.

The CDR3 DNA sequence: TGTGCCACCAGCAGAGGGGGACTCCCCAACAATGAGCAGTTCTTC. Amino acid sequence: CATSRGGLPNNEQFF. The chain carries TRBV15 and TRBJ2-1; TRBD2 might be the D (6 bases). CDR1 and CDR2 from the germline V gene are LNHNV and YYDKDF (reference sequence). The CDR3 is 15 residues long. Trimming took off 1 base at V and 5 bases at J, with 12 bases between the two ends.